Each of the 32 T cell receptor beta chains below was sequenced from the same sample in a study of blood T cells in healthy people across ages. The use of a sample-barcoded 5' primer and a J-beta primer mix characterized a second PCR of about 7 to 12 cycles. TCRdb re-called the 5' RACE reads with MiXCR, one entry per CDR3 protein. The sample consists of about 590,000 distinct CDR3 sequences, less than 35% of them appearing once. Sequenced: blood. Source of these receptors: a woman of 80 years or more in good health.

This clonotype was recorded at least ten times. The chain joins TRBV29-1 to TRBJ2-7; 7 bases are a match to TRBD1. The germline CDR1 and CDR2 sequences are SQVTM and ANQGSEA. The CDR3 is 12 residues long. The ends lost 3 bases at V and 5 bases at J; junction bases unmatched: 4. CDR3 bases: TGCAGCGTTGAGACAGGGTTACACGAGCAGTACTTC. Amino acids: CSVETGLHEQYF.

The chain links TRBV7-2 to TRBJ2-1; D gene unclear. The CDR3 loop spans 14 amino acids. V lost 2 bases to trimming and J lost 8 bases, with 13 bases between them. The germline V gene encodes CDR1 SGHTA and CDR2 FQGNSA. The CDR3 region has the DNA TGTGCCAGCAGCTTACTGAGTACCGCGGATGAGCAGTTCTTC. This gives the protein CASSLLSTADEQFF.

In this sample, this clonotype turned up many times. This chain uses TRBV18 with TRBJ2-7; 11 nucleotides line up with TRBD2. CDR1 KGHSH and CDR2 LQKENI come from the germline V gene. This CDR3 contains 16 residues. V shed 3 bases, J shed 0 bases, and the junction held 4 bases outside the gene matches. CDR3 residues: CASSPLAGGFSYEQYF. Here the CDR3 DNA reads TGTGCCAGCTCACCTCTAGCGGGGGGATTCTCCTACGAGCAGTACTTC.

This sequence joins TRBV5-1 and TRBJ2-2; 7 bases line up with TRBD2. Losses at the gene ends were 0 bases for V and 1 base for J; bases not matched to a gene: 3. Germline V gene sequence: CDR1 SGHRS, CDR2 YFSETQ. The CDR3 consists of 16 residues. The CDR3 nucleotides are TGCGCCAGCAGCTTGGGCTCTAGCGGGAACACCGGGGAGCTGTTTTTT. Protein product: CASSLGSSGNTGELFF. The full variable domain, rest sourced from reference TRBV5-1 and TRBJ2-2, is KAGVTQTPRYLIKTRGQQVTLSCSPISGHRSVSWYQQTPGQGLQFLFEYFSETQRNKGNFPGRFSGRQFSNSRSEMNVSTLELGDSALYLCASSLGSSGNTGELFFGEGSRLTVL.

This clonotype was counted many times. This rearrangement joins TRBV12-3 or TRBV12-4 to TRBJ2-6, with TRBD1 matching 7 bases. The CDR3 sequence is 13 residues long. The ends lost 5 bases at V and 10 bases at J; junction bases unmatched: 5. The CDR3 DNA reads TGTGCCAGCAGTGTGGGACAGAAGAACGTCCTGACTTTC. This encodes CASSVGQKNVLTF.

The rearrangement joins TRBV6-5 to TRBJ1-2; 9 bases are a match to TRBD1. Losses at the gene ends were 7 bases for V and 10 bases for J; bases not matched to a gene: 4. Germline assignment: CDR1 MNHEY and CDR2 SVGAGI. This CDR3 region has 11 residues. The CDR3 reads CASMGQGDYTF. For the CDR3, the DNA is TGTGCCAGCATGGGACAGGGAGACTACACCTTC.

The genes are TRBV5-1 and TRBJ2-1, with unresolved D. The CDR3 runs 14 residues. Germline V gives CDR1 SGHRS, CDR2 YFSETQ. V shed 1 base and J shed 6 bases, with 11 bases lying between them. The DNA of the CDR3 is TGCGCCAGCAGCTTGACCATAATCGGCAATGAGCAGTTCTTC. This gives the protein CASSLTIIGNEQFF.

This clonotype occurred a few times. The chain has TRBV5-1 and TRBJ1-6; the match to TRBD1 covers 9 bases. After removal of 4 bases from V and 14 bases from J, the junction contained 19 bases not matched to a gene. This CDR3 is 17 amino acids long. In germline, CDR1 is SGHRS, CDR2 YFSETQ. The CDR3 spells CASSQVPTGQGFLALHF. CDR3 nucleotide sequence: TGCGCCAGCAGCCAAGTTCCTACCGGACAGGGGTTTTTGGCCCTCCACTTT. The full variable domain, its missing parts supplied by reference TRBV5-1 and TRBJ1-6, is KAGVTQTPRYLIKTRGQQVTLSCSPISGHRSVSWYQQTPGQGLQFLFEYFSETQRNKGNFPGRFSGRQFSNSRSEMNVSTLELGDSALYLCASSQVPTGQGFLALHFGNGTRLTVT.

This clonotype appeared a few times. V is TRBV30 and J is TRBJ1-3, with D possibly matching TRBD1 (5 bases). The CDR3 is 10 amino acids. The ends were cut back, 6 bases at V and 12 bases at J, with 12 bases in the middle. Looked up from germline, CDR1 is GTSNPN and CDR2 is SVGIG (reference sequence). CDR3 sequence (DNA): TGTGCCTGTGGACAAGAGGGCATATATTTT. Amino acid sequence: CACGQEGIYF.

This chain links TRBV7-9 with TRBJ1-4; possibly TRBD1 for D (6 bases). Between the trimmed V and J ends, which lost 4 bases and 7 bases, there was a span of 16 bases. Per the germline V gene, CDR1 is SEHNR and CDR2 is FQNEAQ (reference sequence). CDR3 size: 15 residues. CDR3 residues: CASSSQGTLGEKLFF. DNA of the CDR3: TGTGCCAGCAGCTCTCAGGGGACCCTCGGTGAAAAACTGTTTTTT.

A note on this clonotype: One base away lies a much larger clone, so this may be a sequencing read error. The CDR3 DNA reads TGTGCCAGCTCACTTCGACAGGGAGGGCATGAGCAGTACTTC. This gives the protein CASSLRQGGHEQYF. This sequence joins TRBV18 and TRBJ2-5, with D perhaps assigned TRBD1 or TRBD2 (7 bases each). The CDR3 extends over 14 amino acids. The V end was cut by 4 bases, the J end by 11 bases, with 20 bases between. Germline-derived CDR1 and CDR2 are KGHSH and LQKENI.

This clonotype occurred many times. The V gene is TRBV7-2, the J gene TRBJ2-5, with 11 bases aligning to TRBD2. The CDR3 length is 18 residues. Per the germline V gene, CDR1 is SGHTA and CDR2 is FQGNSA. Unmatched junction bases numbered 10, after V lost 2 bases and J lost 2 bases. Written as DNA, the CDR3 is TGTGCCAGCAGCTTATCGGCTAGCGGGGGGACCGGGCAAGAGACCCAGTACTTC. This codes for CASSLSASGGTGQETQYF.

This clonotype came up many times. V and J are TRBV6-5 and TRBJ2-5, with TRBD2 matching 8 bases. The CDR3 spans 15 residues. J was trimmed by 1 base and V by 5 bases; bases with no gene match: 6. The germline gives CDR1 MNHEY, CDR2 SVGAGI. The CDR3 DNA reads TGTGCCAGCAGTCTGAGCGGGGGACCCCAAGAGACCCAGTACTTC. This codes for CASSLSGGPQETQYF.

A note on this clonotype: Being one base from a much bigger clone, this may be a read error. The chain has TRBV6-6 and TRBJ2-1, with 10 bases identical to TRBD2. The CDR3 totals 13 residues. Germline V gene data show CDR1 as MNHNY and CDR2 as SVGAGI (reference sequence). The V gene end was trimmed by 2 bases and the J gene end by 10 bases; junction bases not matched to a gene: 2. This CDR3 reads CASSYGTSAEQFF. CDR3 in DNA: TGTGCCAGCAGTTACGGGACTAGCGCCGAGCAGTTCTTC.

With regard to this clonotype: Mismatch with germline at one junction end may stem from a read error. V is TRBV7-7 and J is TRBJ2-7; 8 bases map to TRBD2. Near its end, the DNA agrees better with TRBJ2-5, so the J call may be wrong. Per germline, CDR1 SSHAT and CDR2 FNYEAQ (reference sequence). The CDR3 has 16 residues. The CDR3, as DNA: TGTGCTAGCAGCTTCAGCTTAGCGGGAAGGGGGGAGACCCAGTACTTC. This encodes CASSFSLAGRGETQYF.

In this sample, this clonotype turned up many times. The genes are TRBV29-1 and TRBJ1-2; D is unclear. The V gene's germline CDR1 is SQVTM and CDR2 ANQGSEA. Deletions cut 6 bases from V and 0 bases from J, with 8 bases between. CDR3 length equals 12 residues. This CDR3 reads CSVQMANYGYTF. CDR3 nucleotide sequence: TGCAGCGTGCAGATGGCTAACTATGGCTACACCTTC.

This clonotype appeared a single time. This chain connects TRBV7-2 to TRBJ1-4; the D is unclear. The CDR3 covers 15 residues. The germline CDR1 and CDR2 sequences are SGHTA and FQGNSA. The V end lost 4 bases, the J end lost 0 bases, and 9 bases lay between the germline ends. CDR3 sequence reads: CASSYTGSTNEKLFF. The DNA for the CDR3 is TGTGCCAGCAGCTACACCGGATCAACTAATGAAAAACTGTTTTTT.

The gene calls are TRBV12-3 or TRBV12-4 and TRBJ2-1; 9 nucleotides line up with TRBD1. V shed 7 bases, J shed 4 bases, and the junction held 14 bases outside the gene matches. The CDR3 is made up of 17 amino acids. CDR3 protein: CASILTIGQGQYNEQFF. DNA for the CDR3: TGTGCCAGCATCCTAACGATTGGACAGGGGCAATACAATGAGCAGTTCTTC.

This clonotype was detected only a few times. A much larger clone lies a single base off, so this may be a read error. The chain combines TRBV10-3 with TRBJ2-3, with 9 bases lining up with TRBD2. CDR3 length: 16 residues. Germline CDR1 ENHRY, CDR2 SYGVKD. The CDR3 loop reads CAISENLAGPTGTQYF. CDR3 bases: TGTGCCATCAGTGAAAATCTAGCGGGGCCCACAGGTACGCAGTATTTT.

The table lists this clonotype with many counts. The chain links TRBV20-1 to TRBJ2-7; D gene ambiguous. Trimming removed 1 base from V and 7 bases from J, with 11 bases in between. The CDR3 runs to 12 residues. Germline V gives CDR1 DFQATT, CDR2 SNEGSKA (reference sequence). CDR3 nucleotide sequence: TGCAGTGCTAGAGTGGGCCTCGGGGAGCAGTACTTC. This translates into CSARVGLGEQYF.

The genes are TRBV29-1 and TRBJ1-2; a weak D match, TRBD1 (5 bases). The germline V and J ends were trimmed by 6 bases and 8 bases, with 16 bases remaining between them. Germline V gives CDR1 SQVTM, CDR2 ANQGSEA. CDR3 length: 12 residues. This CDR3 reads CSVGRVYLGYTF. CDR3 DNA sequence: TGCAGCGTAGGCAGGGTTTATCTCGGCTACACCTTC.

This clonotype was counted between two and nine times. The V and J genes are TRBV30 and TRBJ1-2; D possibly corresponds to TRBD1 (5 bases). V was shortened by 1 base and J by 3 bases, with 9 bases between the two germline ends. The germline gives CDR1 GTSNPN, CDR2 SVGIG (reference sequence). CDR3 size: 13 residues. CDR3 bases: TGTGCCTGGAGTGCCACCAGGGACTATGGCTACACCTTC. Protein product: CAWSATRDYGYTF. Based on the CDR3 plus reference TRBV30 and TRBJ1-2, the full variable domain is SQTIHQWPATLVQPVGSPLSLECTVEGTSNPNLYWYRQAAGRGLQLLFYSVGIGQISSEVPQNLSASRPQDRQFILSSKKLLLSDSGFYLCAWSATRDYGYTFGSGTRLTVV.

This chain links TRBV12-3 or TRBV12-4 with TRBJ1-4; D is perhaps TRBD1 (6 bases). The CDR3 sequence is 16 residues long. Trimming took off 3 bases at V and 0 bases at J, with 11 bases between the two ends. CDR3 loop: CASSFYGGTTNEKLFF. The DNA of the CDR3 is TGTGCCAGCAGTTTTTATGGGGGCACAACTAATGAAAAACTGTTTTTT.

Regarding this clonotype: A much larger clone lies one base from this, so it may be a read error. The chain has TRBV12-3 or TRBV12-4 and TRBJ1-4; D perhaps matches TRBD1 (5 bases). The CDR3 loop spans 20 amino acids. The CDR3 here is CASSSRDSRGKGGVNEKRFF. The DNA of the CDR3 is TGTGCCAGCAGTTCCCGGGACTCCCGAGGGAAGGGAGGGGTTAATGAAAAACGGTTTTTT.

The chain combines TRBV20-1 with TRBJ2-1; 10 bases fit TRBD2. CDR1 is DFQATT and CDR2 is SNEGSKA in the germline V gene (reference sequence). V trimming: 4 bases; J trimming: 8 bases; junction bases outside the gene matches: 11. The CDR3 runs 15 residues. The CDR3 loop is CSAIASASGRYEQFF. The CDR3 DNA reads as TGCAGTGCTATTGCTTCGGCTAGCGGGAGATATGAGCAGTTCTTC.

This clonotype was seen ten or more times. CDR3 sequence: CAISGPLAGGQTDTQYF. The DNA for the CDR3 is TGTGCCATCAGTGGCCCCCTAGCGGGGGGGCAGACAGATACGCAGTATTTT. This rearrangement joins TRBV10-3 to TRBJ2-3; 12 bases are shared with TRBD2. After removal of 4 bases from V and 3 bases from J, the junction contained 8 bases not matched to a gene. CDR1 ENHRY and CDR2 SYGVKD come from the germline V gene. CDR3 length: 17 residues.

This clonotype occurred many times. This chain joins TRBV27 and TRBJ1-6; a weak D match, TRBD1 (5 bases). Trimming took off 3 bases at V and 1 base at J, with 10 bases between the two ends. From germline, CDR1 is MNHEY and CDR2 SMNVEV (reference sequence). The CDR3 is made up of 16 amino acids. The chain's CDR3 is CASSFQGNSYNSPLHF. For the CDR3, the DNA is TGTGCCAGCAGTTTTCAGGGAAATTCCTATAATTCACCCCTCCACTTT.

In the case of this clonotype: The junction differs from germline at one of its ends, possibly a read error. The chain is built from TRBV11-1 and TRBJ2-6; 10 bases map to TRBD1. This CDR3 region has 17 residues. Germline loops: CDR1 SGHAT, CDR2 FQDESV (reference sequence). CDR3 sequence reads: CASSFRTGGVGASVLTF. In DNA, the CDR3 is TGTGCCAGCAGCTTTAGGACAGGGGGAGTGGGGGCCAGCGTCCTGACTTTC.

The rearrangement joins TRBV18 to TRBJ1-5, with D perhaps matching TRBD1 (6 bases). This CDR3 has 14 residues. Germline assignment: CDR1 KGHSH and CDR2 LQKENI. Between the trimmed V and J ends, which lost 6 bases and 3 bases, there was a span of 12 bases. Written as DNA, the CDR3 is TGTGCCAGCTCGAAAGGACAGACCAATCAGCCCCAGCATTTT. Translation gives CASSKGQTNQPQHF.

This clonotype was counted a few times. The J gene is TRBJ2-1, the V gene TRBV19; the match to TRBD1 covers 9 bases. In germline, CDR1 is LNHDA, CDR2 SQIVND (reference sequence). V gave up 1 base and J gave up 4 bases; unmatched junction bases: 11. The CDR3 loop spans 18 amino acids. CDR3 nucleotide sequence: TGTGCCAGTAGTATAGCAGGAGGGACAGGGCTTTCATACAATGAGCAGTTCTTC. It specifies CASSIAGGTGLSYNEQFF.

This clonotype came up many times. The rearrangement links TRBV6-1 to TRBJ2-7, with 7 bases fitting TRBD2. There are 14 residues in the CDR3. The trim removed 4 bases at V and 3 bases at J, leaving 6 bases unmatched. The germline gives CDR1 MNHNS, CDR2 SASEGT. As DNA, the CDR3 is TGTGCCAGCAGTGCCCGGGGGGTTTTCTACGAGCAGTACTTC. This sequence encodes CASSARGVFYEQYF.

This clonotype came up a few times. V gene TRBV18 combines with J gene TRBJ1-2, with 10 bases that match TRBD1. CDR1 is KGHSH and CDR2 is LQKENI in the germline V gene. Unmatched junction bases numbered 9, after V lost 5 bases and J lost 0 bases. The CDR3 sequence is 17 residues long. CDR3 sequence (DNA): TGTGCCAGCTCAGCTCCGGGACAGGGGCCTCCTAACTATGGCTACACCTTC. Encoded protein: CASSAPGQGPPNYGYTF. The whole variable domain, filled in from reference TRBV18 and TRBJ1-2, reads NAGVMQNPRHLVRRRGQEARLRCSPMKGHSHVYWYRQLPEEGLKFMVYLQKENIIDESGMPKERFSAEFPKEGPSILRIQQVVRGDSAAYFCASSAPGQGPPNYGYTFGSGTRLTVV.